The entry below gives a single TCR beta chain sequence along with its context. Its antigen is not yet known. A far bigger clonotype differs at one base, so this is likely a read error. The donors were healthy, HIV-negative adults with no recently reported acute infections or vaccinations. Every donor was a Caucasian adult residing in Nashville, Tennessee, USA. In the unsorted samples, roughly 90 million PBMCs were counted, and genomic DNA was extracted using the QIAamp DNA Blood Mini kit. Blood was obtained by leukapheresis, after which PBMCs were separated by Ficoll-Histopaque density gradient centrifugation and cryopreserved in liquid nitrogen vapor phase. This entry belongs to a study of shared clonotypes between healthy human individuals (dated by TCRdb to the early 2020s). Context from the whole study: The cohort included a few men and a couple of women between 18 and 49 years of age. Between about 0.94 and 8.9 billion PBMCs per donor were obtained by leukapheresis. Libraries were prepared and TCR repertoires were sequenced by different laboratories using diverse techniques, in order to increase sequencing depth and limit assay-specific biases. To estimate repertoire size and how much clonotype sharing occurs between individuals, the study deeply sequenced the blood TCR repertoires of five healthy adults. The full study reports these points: The genetic and exposure-history diversity represented was limited by the small number of donors. Pairwise subsampling led to the expectation that sequencing depth would affect the degree of clonotype sharing among donors. Sampling was limited to blood, and TCR repertoires in tissue likely differ from TCR repertoires in blood.

Using the deep immunoSEQ assay, TCR CDR3 regions were amplified from genomic DNA by multiplex PCR. Genomic DNA extracted from each cell subset was distributed evenly over all wells of several immunoSEQ 96-well plates, and each plate served as one replicate. For unsorted PBMC, each replicate PCR was loaded with roughly 330 ng genomic DNA, equivalent to 25,000 to 35,000 T cell genomes. Unsorted PBMC genomic DNA was sequenced across ten immunoSEQ deep assay plates. The purified libraries were quantified using a Qubit 3.0 fluorometer, sized with a Bioanalyzer 2100, and then quantified again using the KAPA Library Quantification kit. A separate single-read 150-cycle Illumina NextSeq 550 flow cell was used to sequence each immunoSEQ 96-well plate. The paper's processing steps were these. Because the immunoSEQ output held only junctional sequences and lacked quality scores, the filtering could not match the filtering applied to full-length reads. To assign V/J genes and CDR3, sequences were annotated against IMGT germline references using PyIR, a Python wrapper for IgBLAST v1.9. Reads were removed for weak V/J assignments (E-value above 1e-6), missing CDR3, stop codons, out-of-frame junctions, or ambiguous translated residues. V3J clonotypes were defined as sequences sharing an identical inferred V gene, J gene, and CDR3 amino acid sequence. Percentage overlap between repertoires was computed as shared unique clonotypes divided by the size of the smaller repertoire. RTK rarefaction, the Chao1 estimator, and Recon v2.1 estimates of unobserved clonotypes were used to assess repertoire richness. The clones in this table, taken by TCRdb from immuneACCESS, are in-frame only. Not every clone is retained; where verified, under half of the shortfall comes from an unresolved V gene, and the cause of the rest is unknown. V, J and clone size are those of that table, while D and trimming were read from the DNA. The sample table lists a few hundred thousand clones, about 80% of them with a count of one. About 12% of the sample is in the top ten clones.

CDR1 is given as SQVTM and CDR2 as ANQGSEA, both from the germline V gene. V lost 6 bases and J lost 6 bases, and the count of bases not matched to a germline gene is 7. From its cysteine to its phenylalanine, the CDR3 spans 13 amino acids. Only the CDR3 region is kept as DNA, spanning 39 bases read in frame from base 1. The TCR sequence derives from a middle-aged woman in good health. Some clones in this sample may be carry-over from other donors' samples. Recombination connected TRBV29-1 to TRBJ2-1; 8 bases in the middle match TRBD1. The specimen sequenced was PBMCs. The DNA sequence is given as TGCAGCGTCGTGACAGGGGTGGTCAATGAGCAGTTCTTC. It specifies CSVVTGVVNEQFF.